Only a few counts were recorded for the clone carrying this T cell receptor beta chain. Its antigen is unidentified. The PCR used 60 Vbeta and 13 Jbeta primers. TCRdb's copy holds only in-frame clones and misses some; the assay was immunoSEQ multiplex PCR. The data contain more than 200,000 clones, 82% of them singletons. The donors were healthy bone marrow donors. This specimen comes from a study of cytomegalovirus exposure and HLA in healthy donors. Study-wide results and caveats: Most TCR sequences proved rare, with some public TCRs found in many donors.

From germline, CDR1 is MNHEY and CDR2 SVGAGI. The CDR3 consists of 13 residues. The V gene end was trimmed by 11 bases and the J gene end by 1 base; junction bases not matched to a gene: 4. The sequence was collected from a man aged 40-55 years in good health and CMV-seropositive. The sample was PBMCs. The rearrangement joins TRBV6-5 to TRBJ2-3, with TRBD1 matching over 9 bases. The CDR3 is CAARDRGTDTQYF. As DNA, the CDR3 is TGTGCCGCCCGGGACAGGGGCACAGATACGCAGTATTTT.